This T cell receptor beta chain was found in a study of OX40 agonist ivuxolimab in advanced cancers. Overall study context: People in dose escalation had one of these cancers: hepatocellular carcinoma, melanoma, renal cell or head and neck cancer. Prior therapy, whether anti-PD-1, anti-PD-L1 or anti-CTLA-4, was allowed, and 35% to 40% had some. Findings of the study overall: CD8+ T cells showed, on average, more clonal expansion than CD4+ cells.

CDR3 length: 15 amino acids. V lost 3 bases, J lost 0 bases, and 3 bases stayed unmatched. Germline values: CDR1 MGHDK, CDR2 SYGVNS. Generated by immunoSEQ multiplex PCR, the TCRdb table keeps only in-frame clones and is missing some. The sample yields tens of thousands of clones, around 91% seen once. Comment on this clone: Its specificity is not known.

Sequencing used CD4+ or CD8+ T cells sorted from blood, obtained in a trial of the OX40 agonist ivuxolimab. The receptor's source is an adult with an advanced solid tumor such as melanoma, head and neck, liver or kidney cancer. V gene TRBV25-1 combines with J gene TRBJ1-2; 8 bases match TRBD1. DNA of the CDR3: TGTGCCAGCAGTGATGGGGACAGGTCTAACTATGGCTACACCTTC. This sequence encodes CASSDGDRSNYGYTF.